Listed below are T cell receptor beta chains from one sample, sequenced in a study of T-cell memory formation after mild COVID-19. TCRdb re-called the 5' RACE reads with MiXCR, one entry per CDR3 protein. The table shows roughly 350,000 distinct CDR3 sequences, with about an eighth occurring only once. The material sequenced was PBMCs or a T cell subset sorted from them (not recorded which). These receptors were taken from a man aged 18-30 years who had mild COVID-19 (a few samples of this study predate the infection). Cell type and time point are not known. The CDR3 runs from the conserved cysteine through the conserved F or W. D genes are given only for firm matches.

TRBJ2-1,12,TRBV14,-,CASSQGRGEQFF
TRBJ2-7,16,TRBV12-3/TRBV12-4,TRBD1,CASSLAPGTGPLEQYF
TRBJ2-2,15,TRBV7-3,-,CASSRLTAGTGELFF
TRBJ2-7,16,TRBV6-5,TRBD2,CASSSGLAGSSYEQYF
TRBJ2-7,16,TRBV7-6,TRBD1,CASSLGLGTGTYEQYF
TRBJ2-5,14,TRBV11-2,-,CASSLAGGVKTQYF
TRBJ2-1,16,TRBV9,TRBD2,CASSVDPGGRSNEQFF
TRBJ1-2,12,TRBV7-2,-,CASSPTLRGYTF
TRBJ1-2,16,TRBV5-1,-,CASSSQPDGANYGYTF
TRBJ1-1,11,TRBV28,-,CASSPGLGAFF
TRBJ1-1,12,TRBV20-1,-,CSARGGFTEAFF
TRBJ1-1,12,TRBV29-1,-,CSVRTTNTEAFF
TRBJ1-5,16,TRBV4-1,-,CASSPIGWGSNQPQHF
TRBJ2-3,13,TRBV20-1,-,CSASSEGGDTQYF
TRBJ2-1,15,TRBV7-3,-,CASSSSGVPYNEQFF
TRBJ2-4,14,TRBV30,-,CAWSVGGAKNIQYF
TRBJ1-5,15,TRBV7-9,-,CASSLQGGKDQPQHF
TRBJ1-1,14,TRBV20-1,-,CSAGRGELNTEAFF
TRBJ1-1,14,TRBV4-3,TRBD1,CASSPDRGWTEAFF
TRBJ2-3,17,TRBV5-1,TRBD2,CASSLFLAGTSTDTQYF
TRBJ1-1,13,TRBV5-5,-,CASSLDRPWRAFF
TRBJ2-1,14,TRBV7-2,TRBD1,CASSRQGAYNEQFF
TRBJ1-4,15,TRBV24-1,-,CATSDRGRGNEKLFF
TRBJ1-4,12,TRBV12-3/TRBV12-4,-,CASSGRNEKLFF
TRBJ1-2,13,TRBV12-3/TRBV12-4,-,CASRNGNNYGYTF
TRBJ1-5,14,TRBV25-1,-,CASSVGRGNQPQHF
TRBJ2-3,16,TRBV5-4,TRBD2,CASSLYAGGRADTQYF
TRBJ2-3,17,TRBV20-1,TRBD2,CSAGRGDSGGGTDTQYF